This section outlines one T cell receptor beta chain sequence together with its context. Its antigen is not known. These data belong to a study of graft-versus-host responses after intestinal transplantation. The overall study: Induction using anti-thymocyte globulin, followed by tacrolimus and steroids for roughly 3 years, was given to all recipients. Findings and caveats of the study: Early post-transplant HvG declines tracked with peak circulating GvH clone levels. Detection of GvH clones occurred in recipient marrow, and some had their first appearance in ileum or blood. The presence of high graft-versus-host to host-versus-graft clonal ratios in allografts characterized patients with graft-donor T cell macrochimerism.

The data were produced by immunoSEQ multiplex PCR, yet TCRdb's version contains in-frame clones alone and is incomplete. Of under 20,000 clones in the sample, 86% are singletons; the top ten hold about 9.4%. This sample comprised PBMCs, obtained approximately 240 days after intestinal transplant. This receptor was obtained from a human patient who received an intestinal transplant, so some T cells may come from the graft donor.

This CDR3 reads CASSLFGRSTDTQYF. The CDR3 bases are TGTGCCAGCAGTTTATTTGGACGGTCCACAGATACGCAGTATTTT. V is TRBV27 and J is TRBJ2-3, with D unresolved. Trimming shortened V by 1 base and J by 2 bases, and 10 bases separated the two germline ends. The germline gives CDR1 MNHEY, CDR2 SMNVEV (reference sequence). This CDR3 has 15 residues.